One and the same sample provided the 28 T cell receptor beta chains below, sequenced in a study of blood T cell repertoires in COVID-19. Only in-frame clones appear in the TCRdb table, and some are missing; sequencing was by immunoSEQ multiplex PCR. The sample lists about 73,000 clones; 70% to 80% were seen once. Sequencing was done on a sample of peripheral blood. These receptors were obtained from a man in his 70s with COVID-19, enrolled during active disease.

The rearrangement joins TRBV28 to TRBJ2-4; 7 bases are a match to TRBD1. CDR3 length equals 13 residues. Germline-derived CDR1 and CDR2 are MDHEN and SYDVKM. Unmatched junction bases numbered 6, after V lost 5 bases and J lost 8 bases. The CDR3 sequence: CASSRQGIYIQYF. In DNA form, the CDR3 reads TGTGCCAGCAGTCGACAGGGAATATACATTCAGTACTTC. Complete variable domain (other parts from reference TRBV28 and TRBJ2-4): DVKVTQSSRYLVKRTGEKVFLECVQDMDHENMFWYRQDPGLGLRLIYFSYDVKMKEKGDIPEGYSVSREKKERFSLILESASTNQTSMYLCASSRQGIYIQYFGAGTRLSVL.

CDR3 nucleotides: TGTGCCAGCAGCTCCCTCCCGAATCAGCCCCAGCATTTT. Its translation: CASSSLPNQPQHF. V usage is TRBV12-3 or TRBV12-4 and J usage is TRBJ1-5; D not certain. The CDR3 has 13 amino acids. V dropped 6 bases and J dropped 4 bases, with 10 bases sitting between them.

This sequence joins TRBV2 and TRBJ1-2; 8 nucleotides agree with TRBD1. Losses at the gene ends were 6 bases for V and 6 bases for J; bases not matched to a gene: 12. Germline-derived CDR1 and CDR2 are SNHLY and FYNNEI. This CDR3 region has 15 residues. In DNA, the CDR3 is TGTGCCAGCAGGGCCAACAGGGGGAGTGTCGATGGCTACACCTTC. This sequence encodes CASRANRGSVDGYTF.

The CDR3 coding sequence is TGTGCCAGCAGCGTAGGAGCGGGGACAACCTACAATGAGCAGTTCTTC. It specifies CASSVGAGTTYNEQFF. The chain carries TRBV9 and TRBJ2-1; weak D call: TRBD2 (7 bases). This CDR3 region has 16 residues. Trimming removed 0 bases at V and 2 bases at J, with 12 bases between. Germline assignment: CDR1 SGDLS and CDR2 YYNGEE.

V and J are TRBV28 and TRBJ1-1; possible D gene TRBD1, 6 bases. The V end was cut by 9 bases, the J end by 7 bases, with 27 bases between. The CDR3 extends over 16 amino acids. Looked up from germline, CDR1 is MDHEN and CDR2 is SYDVKM. Here the CDR3 DNA reads TGTGCCAGTTCAGGGGTGCGGGGGGGCGGCTACGGTGAAGCTTTCTTT. Translation gives CASSGVRGGGYGEAFF.

This clone has a single count. V and J are TRBV6-5 and TRBJ1-2; no clear D gene. V lost 5 bases to trimming and J lost 7 bases, with 14 bases between them. Germline V gene sequence: CDR1 MNHEY, CDR2 SVGAGI. The CDR3 is 13 residues long. CDR3 amino acids: CASSPGFAAGYTF. The DNA for the CDR3 is TGTGCCAGCAGTCCGGGATTCGCGGCTGGCTACACCTTC.

The chain links TRBV20-1 to TRBJ2-5, with 9 bases fitting TRBD2. In germline, CDR1 is DFQATT, CDR2 SNEGSKA (reference sequence). The CDR3 sequence is 15 residues long. V lost 3 bases, J lost 4 bases, and 9 bases stayed unmatched. The CDR3 loop reads CSASRLAGNLETQYF. The CDR3 bases are TGCAGTGCTAGTCGGCTAGCGGGAAACTTAGAGACCCAGTACTTC.

J is TRBJ1-1 and V is TRBV25-1, with 10 bases identical to TRBD1. Per germline, CDR1 MGHDK and CDR2 SYGVNS. The CDR3 is 15 residues long. After removal of 3 bases from V and 1 base from J, the junction contained 2 bases not matched to a gene. The CDR3 is CASSDWTGGNTEAFF. CDR3 sequence (DNA): TGTGCCAGCAGTGATTGGACAGGGGGGAACACTGAAGCTTTCTTT.

The chain carries TRBV19 and TRBJ1-1, with 8 bases matching TRBD1. There are 16 residues in the CDR3. Germline CDR1 is LNHDA and CDR2 is SQIVND (reference sequence). V shed 2 bases and J 0 bases; nucleotides not matched to a gene: 5. As DNA, the CDR3 is TGTGCCAGTAGTATAAGTTGGACAGGGCTGAACACTGAAGCTTTCTTT. Translation: CASSISWTGLNTEAFF.

This clone has a single count. The V gene is TRBV27, the J gene TRBJ2-7, with TRBD2 matching 7 bases. Germline V gene sequence: CDR1 MNHEY, CDR2 SMNVEV (reference sequence). Germline trimming cut 2 bases from V and 5 bases from J; bases unmatched to any gene: 15. The CDR3 runs 17 residues. The CDR3 DNA sequence: TGTGCCAGCAGTTTACAGGGCGGGAGCCGTAGTTTCCACGAGCAGTACTTC. Translated: CASSLQGGSRSFHEQYF.

The chain carries TRBV7-3 and TRBJ2-1; 9 bases align to TRBD2. Germline assignment: CDR1 SGHTA and CDR2 FQGTGA. The CDR3 extends over 15 amino acids. V trimming: 5 bases; J trimming: 7 bases; junction bases outside the gene matches: 9. CDR3 bases: TGTGCCAGCAGCCTCGGACTAGCGAATTGGAATGAGCAGTTCTTC. Translation: CASSLGLANWNEQFF.

The chain is built from TRBV6-5 and TRBJ2-7, with D perhaps matching TRBD1 (6 bases). This CDR3 has 14 residues. Per the germline V gene, CDR1 is MNHEY and CDR2 is SVGAGI. Trimming pared 9 bases from V and 7 bases from J, leaving 22 bases between. CDR3 region: CASDQDRQLREQYF. CDR3 DNA sequence: TGTGCCAGTGACCAAGACAGGCAACTACGAGAGCAGTACTTC.

The chain links TRBV9 to TRBJ2-7; no firm D call. The CDR3 is 13 amino acids. Trimming removed 4 bases from V and 3 bases from J, with 11 bases in between. Per germline, CDR1 SGDLS and CDR2 YYNGEE. The CDR3 region is CASSSFLGYEQYF. The CDR3 nucleotides are TGTGCCAGCAGCTCATTCCTCGGCTACGAGCAGTACTTC.

This clone was counted a few times. This CDR3 is CVRSPRQGGGYTF. The CDR3 DNA is TGTGTCAGAAGCCCACGACAGGGGGGTGGCTACACCTTC. This chain joins TRBV7-5 and TRBJ1-2; TRBD1 is the table's D call, not checked against the DNA. TRBV7-5 constitutes a pseudogene. The CDR3 is made up of 13 amino acids.

This chain connects TRBV28 to TRBJ1-2, with 12 nucleotides matching TRBD1. V dropped 9 bases and J dropped 5; count of bases not matched to a gene: 10. The CDR3 runs to 15 residues. Germline V lookup: CDR1 MDHEN, CDR2 SYDVKM. CDR3 region: CASWDRGPGLYGYTF. The CDR3 nucleotides are TGTGCCAGTTGGGACAGGGGGCCGGGTTTGTATGGCTACACCTTC.

The V call is TRBV5-5, the J call TRBJ2-3; TRBD2 matches at 8 bases. V gave up 0 bases and J gave up 6 bases; unmatched junction bases: 6. CDR1 is SGHKS and CDR2 is YYEKEE in the germline V gene (reference sequence). The CDR3 length is 15 residues. The CDR3 bases are TGTGCCAGCAGCTTGGAAAGCGGGAGAGGGGATACGCAGTATTTT. This translates into CASSLESGRGDTQYF.

The chain couples TRBV11-3 to TRBJ2-5; a weak D match, TRBD1 (5 bases). This CDR3 comprises 13 residues. Germline CDR1 SGHNT, CDR2 YENEEA. Deletions cut 4 bases from V and 2 bases from J, with 8 bases between. CDR3 amino acids: CASSSQGQETQYF. CDR3 nucleotide sequence: TGTGCCAGCAGCTCCCAGGGTCAAGAGACCCAGTACTTC.

The V and J genes are TRBV7-2 and TRBJ2-3, with D unclear. V was pared by 1 base and J by 2 bases, with 4 bases between. Germline V CDR1 and CDR2: SGHTA, FQGNSA. The length of the CDR3 is 13 residues. CDR3 DNA: TGTGCCAGCAGCTTAGACTACACAGATACGCAGTATTTT. Its translation is CASSLDYTDTQYF.

The chain combines TRBV7-2 with TRBJ2-1; D is perhaps TRBD2 (5 bases). Germline CDR1 is SGHTA and CDR2 is FQGNSA. The CDR3 runs to 17 residues. V was cut by 1 base and J by 3 bases, with 16 bases left in between. The DNA of the CDR3 is TGTGCCAGCAGCTTAGTTGGGCGGGCGAACGACTACAATGAGCAGTTCTTC. Translation: CASSLVGRANDYNEQFF.

The CDR3 loop reads CASSLLGGAGAFF. The CDR3 bases are TGTGCCAGCAGCCTCCTCGGGGGAGCTGGAGCTTTCTTT. This chain connects TRBV16 to TRBJ1-1, with D possibly matching TRBD1 (5 bases). There are 13 residues in the CDR3. Germline V CDR1 and CDR2: KGHSY, FQNENV. V was clipped by 4 bases and J by 10 bases, with 16 bases between them.

The chain carries TRBV12-3 or TRBV12-4 and TRBJ2-7, with TRBD1 identical over 7 bases. V was clipped by 5 bases and J by 2 bases; unmatched bases: 3. This CDR3 has 13 amino acids. The CDR3 coding sequence is TGTGCCAGCAGTACAGGGGCTCCCTACGAGCAGTACTTC. It codes for CASSTGAPYEQYF.

The CDR3: CASSTRRGLSYEQYF. The DNA of the CDR3 is TGCGCCAGCAGCACACGGAGGGGGCTCTCCTACGAGCAGTACTTC. V usage is TRBV5-1 and J usage is TRBJ2-7; tentatively, D is TRBD1 (7 bases). Germline CDR1 is SGHRS and CDR2 is YFSETQ. This CDR3 spans 15 amino acids. V was cut by 4 bases and J by 0 bases, with 14 bases left in between.

This chain links TRBV9 with TRBJ1-3; 10 nucleotides agree with TRBD1. V gave up 1 base and J gave up 5 bases; unmatched junction bases: 6. Germline V gene sequence: CDR1 SGDLS, CDR2 YYNGEE. The CDR3 sequence is 16 residues long. CDR3 sequence: CASSVTGQGKRNTIYF. As DNA, the CDR3 is TGTGCCAGCAGCGTAACGGGACAGGGGAAGAGAAACACCATATATTTT.

The V gene is TRBV29-1, the J gene TRBJ1-6; D remains unclear. The CDR3 sequence is 12 residues long. Germline values: CDR1 SQVTM, CDR2 ANQGSEA. V lost 6 bases to trimming and J lost 5 bases, with 8 bases between them. The CDR3 coding sequence is TGCAGCGTACAGTCCGATAATTCACCCCTCCACTTT. Translated, it gives CSVQSDNSPLHF.

The V call is TRBV11-2, the J call TRBJ1-6; D possibly corresponds to TRBD1 (5 bases). CDR3 length equals 15 residues. V was cut by 5 bases and J by 8 bases, with 16 bases left in between. Per germline, CDR1 SGHAT and CDR2 FQNNGV. The CDR3 sequence: CASSQWGRVDSPLHF. CDR3 bases: TGTGCCAGCAGCCAGTGGGGCAGGGTGGATTCACCCCTCCACTTT.

The rearrangement links TRBV12-5 to TRBJ1-2; 7 positions match TRBD1. V shed 5 bases, J shed 8 bases, and the junction held 8 bases outside the gene matches. The germline CDR1 and CDR2 sequences are LGHNT and FRNRAP. This CDR3 is built from 13 residues. CDR3 in DNA: TGTGCTAGTGGTCTCCGGACAGGCGACGGCTACACCTTC. It is translated as CASGLRTGDGYTF.

In this sample, this clone turned up a few times. The rearrangement uses TRBV7-2 and TRBJ2-1; D is unresolved. The CDR3 is made up of 12 amino acids. The germline V and J ends were trimmed by 6 bases and 9 bases, with 12 bases remaining between them. Germline V lookup: CDR1 SGHTA, CDR2 FQGNSA. Here the CDR3 DNA reads TGTGCCAGCAGACACGCAATGGCTGAGCAGTTCTTC. It codes for CASRHAMAEQFF.

The V and J genes are TRBV25-1 and TRBJ1-1; TRBD1 matches at 8 bases. After removal of 4 bases from V and 1 base from J, the junction contained 5 bases not matched to a gene. The CDR3 contains 15 residues. The germline gives CDR1 MGHDK, CDR2 SYGVNS. The CDR3 DNA is TGTGCCAGCAGTGCGCGAGGACAGGGGAACACTGAAGCTTTCTTT. This gives the protein CASSARGQGNTEAFF.